This passage covers 13 T cell receptor beta chains from one sample sequenced in a study of CD8+ T cells in alopecia areata. Isolated RNA was reverse transcribed into cDNA used as the sequencing template. TCRdb's table, derived via immunoSEQ multiplex PCR, lists solely in-frame clones and lacks some. This table holds about 6,000 clones with no singletons; the top ten claim approximately 32%. Pooled cells of cutaneous lymph node origin were sorted on CD4, CD8alpha, NKG2D, NKG2ACE and other markers. Sequenced input: CD8+ T cells sorted from a lymph node. These receptors all stem from a C3H/HeJ mouse with alopecia areata. The strain's MHC type: H2-k.

In regard to this clone: Gene names and germline match the mouse. The read terminates 4 residues before the CDR3 end, so the remaining end is supplied by the germline J gene. This chain joins TRBV13-3 and TRBJ2-4; 9 bases match TRBD1. The CDR3 totals 13 residues. Germline CDR1 is NNHDY and CDR2 is SYVADS. Partial CDR3 DNA: TGTGCCAGCAGTTTCGGACAGGGGAAC. Translation gives CASSFGQGN. The entire CDR3 is CASSFGQGNTLYF.

This clone has a handful of counts. A junction boundary mismatches the germline segment, possibly from a read error. The gene names here belong to mouse. The read gets to within 4 residues of the CDR3 end, and the germline J gene fills in the rest. The rearrangement joins TRBV13-3 to TRBJ2-7; 7 bases map to TRBD2. Germline V gives CDR1 NNHDY, CDR2 SYVADS. This CDR3 has 13 amino acids. The CDR3 DNA, read in part, is TGTGTCAGCAGTCTGGGGGTCTCCTAT. Amino acid sequence: CVSSLGVSY. The CDR3 in its entirety is CVSSLGVSYEQYF.

By share, this clone counts as medium-sized. Mouse gene names and germline throughout. The sequenced fragment ends 4 residues before the CDR3 boundary, so the rest is inferred from the germline J gene. The chain employs TRBV14 and TRBJ2-3; no clear D gene. The CDR3 runs to 14 residues. In germline, CDR1 is SGHDT, CDR2 FRDEAV. Trimming removed 2 bases from V and 0 bases from J, with 7 bases in between. The covered CDR3 bases are TGTGCCAGCAGTTTTCAGACTAGTGCAGAA. Amino acid sequence: CASSFQTSAE. The full CDR3 protein reads CASSFQTSAETLYF.

In the case of this clone: Genes here carry mouse names. Sequencing ends 4 residues short of the CDR3 end; the germline J gene provides the rest. The chain carries TRBV5 and TRBJ1-1, with D perhaps TRBD1 (6 bases). In germline, CDR1 is LGHNA, CDR2 YNLKQL (reference sequence). This CDR3 is built from 13 residues. The CDR3 DNA, read in part, is TGTGCCAGCAGCCATTGGGGGGCACCA. It codes for CASSHWGAP. The complete CDR3 reads CASSHWGAPEVFF.

This clone has at least ten counts. Genes and germline come from the mouse. The CDR3 end is not reached by the read, which stops 3 residues before it; the germline J gene fills it in. The V and J genes are TRBV13-2 and TRBJ1-6; perhaps TRBD1 as D (5 bases). TRBJ1-6 qualifies as an ORF whose function is uncertain. The V and J ends lost 2 bases and 6 bases respectively, with 12 bases between them. The CDR3 is 15 amino acids. Germline assignment: CDR1 NNHNN and CDR2 SYGAGS (reference sequence). The covered CDR3 bases are TGTGCCAGCGGTGACCAGGGAGAGGGTAATTCGCCC. It is translated as CASGDQGEGNSP. The full CDR3 is CASGDQGEGNSPLYF.

This clone occurred many times. Mouse germline and gene names are used. Read data end 4 residues before the CDR3 end; the end is taken from the germline J gene. V and J are TRBV1 and TRBJ1-2; D may be TRBD1 (5 bases). V lost 1 base and J 0 bases, leaving 6 bases between the germline ends. CDR3 length equals 14 residues. Germline loops: CDR1 NSQYPW, CDR2 LRSPGD (reference sequence). The covered CDR3 bases are TGCACCTGCAGTGCAGGGGGGGCAAACTCC. It specifies CTCSAGGANS. From start to end, the CDR3 is CTCSAGGANSDYTF.

Regarding this clone: Gene and germline names: mouse. With the read ending 3 residues before the CDR3 end, the germline J gene is used to fill in that end. This sequence joins TRBV19 and TRBJ1-6; D may be TRBD1 (5 bases). TRBJ1-6 belongs to the ORF category, with a function that is uncertain. CDR3 size: 13 residues. With 2 bases removed from V and 5 bases from J, the gap between germline ends came to 5 bases. In germline, CDR1 is FNHDT, CDR2 SITEND (reference sequence). The CDR3 DNA, read in part, is TGTGCCAGCAGTATCAGGGATAATTCGCCC. Translated: CASSIRDNSP. The entire CDR3 protein is CASSIRDNSPLYF.

This clone was counted a few times. A far bigger clonotype differs at one base, so this is likely a read error. The listed genes are named as in mouse. The read halts 4 residues ahead of the CDR3 end, with the missing end drawn from the germline J gene. The chain has TRBV3 and TRBJ2-7, with D unclear. Germline CDR1 SNHLY, CDR2 FYNGKV (reference sequence). The CDR3 has 13 residues. Trimming removed 2 bases at V and 0 bases at J, with 5 bases between. The DNA read from the CDR3 is TGTGCCAGCAGCTTAAACAGCTCCTAT. The encoded protein is CASSLNSSY. The complete CDR3 reads CASSLNSSYEQYF.

A remark on this clone: Mouse gene names apply. The read terminates 4 residues ahead of where the CDR3 ends, so the germline J gene completes it. The chain combines TRBV19 with TRBJ2-4, with 9 nucleotides matching TRBD1. Germline CDR1 reads FNHDT; CDR2 reads SITEND (reference sequence). Trimming at V came to 2 bases and at J to 2 bases, leaving 6 bases not matched to a gene. There are 16 residues in the CDR3. The CDR3 is CASSMGTGRVQNTLYF. The sequenced CDR3 bases are TGTGCCAGCAGTATGGGGACAGGGAGGGTTCAAAAC.

To note about this clone: Mouse gene names and germline throughout. Read coverage stops 4 residues before the CDR3 terminus; the germline J gene supplies the remainder. V usage is TRBV2 and J usage is TRBJ2-7, with 8 bases identical to TRBD1. The CDR3 consists of 13 residues. Germline V lookup: CDR1 LGHNA, CDR2 YSYQKL. CDR3 sequence: CASSRRQGYEQYF. The part of the CDR3 DNA that was read is TGTGCCAGCAGCCGACGACAGGGGTAT.

A note on this clone: Mouse gene names and germline throughout. Other DNA sequences within the sample encode an identical CDR3. CDR3 bases read: TGTGCCAGCAGTGGGACTGGTCAAAAC. Translation: CASSGTGQN. The whole CDR3 sequence is CASSGTGQNTLYF. The rearrangement joins TRBV19 to TRBJ2-4; TRBD2 matches at 7 bases. The read gets to within 4 residues of the CDR3 end, and the germline J gene fills in the rest. The CDR3 contains 13 residues. Germline-derived CDR1 and CDR2 are FNHDT and SITEND (reference sequence). With 4 bases clipped from V and 1 base from J, the junction kept 0 bases outside the gene matches.

Many counts were recorded for this clone. The gene symbols are mouse symbols. The CDR3 bases that were read are TGTGCCAGCAGCCAAGGCTGGGGGGGGTAT. Encoded protein: CASSQGWGGY. The complete CDR3 protein is CASSQGWGGYEQYF. This rearrangement joins TRBV5 to TRBJ2-7; 9 bases align to TRBD2. The read ends 4 residues early relative to the CDR3; the germline J gene fills the gap. CDR3 size: 14 residues. Germline V gene sequence: CDR1 LGHNA, CDR2 YNLKQL (reference sequence).

Many counts were recorded for this clone. The genes are named according to mouse. CDR3 protein: CASSSPSTGAQDTQYF. CDR3 DNA, as far as it was read: TGTGCAAGCAGCTCCCCCTCGACAGGGGCCCAAGAC. The chain combines TRBV16 with TRBJ2-5; 8 positions agree with TRBD1. The read finishes 4 residues shy of the CDR3 end, and the germline J gene is used to complete it. Germline CDR1 reads SGHSA; CDR2 reads FRNQAP. The CDR3 is 16 amino acids. V shed 4 bases and J 2 bases; nucleotides not matched to a gene: 8.